This TCR beta chain was sequenced during a study of cytomegalovirus exposure and HLA in healthy donors. Study results and limitations: A later analysis linked a missense DCLRE1C variant to TCR beta V- and J-gene trimming.

60 Vbeta and 13 Jbeta primers were used in PCR. Generated by immunoSEQ multiplex PCR, the TCRdb table keeps only in-frame clones and is missing some. The sample shows over 75,000 clones, more than 60% of them seen only once. This clone was found once. What it binds is not known. V lost 2 bases to trimming and J lost 6 bases, with 16 bases between them. Germline V gene data show CDR1 as MGHRA and CDR2 as YSYEKL. The CDR3 length is 15 residues. This clonotype was obtained from a man aged 45-65 years in good health and CMV-seropositive. What was sequenced was PBMCs. The rearrangement links TRBV4-1 to TRBJ1-2, with TRBD1 as a possible D gene (6 bases). CDR3 nucleotide sequence: TGCGCCAGCAGCCAATTGACCGGGACATCGGATGGCTACACCTTC. It yields the protein CASSQLTGTSDGYTF.